The entry that follows covers one TCR beta chain sequence. Its antigen is not yet known. No much larger clone exists at a distance of one base, and base qualities are not known. The immunoSEQ Assay, a bias-controlled multiplex PCR, was used to amplify TCRbeta CDR3 regions from genomic DNA. The published analysis was carried out like this. Nucleated cell counts per sample were estimated from amplification of reference gene primers within the assay. Sequence reads were collapsed and filtered to measure the absolute abundance of every unique TCRbeta CDR3 rearrangement. For each sample, productive Simpson clonality was calculated by taking the square root of Simpson's diversity index across productive rearrangements. TCRdb took over this immuneACCESS table, retaining in-frame rearrangements with V and J assigned. Such tables are incomplete; in checked studies, under half of the missing clones stem from an unresolved V gene, and the remainder is unexplained. Clone size and the V and J calls come from that table; the DNA yielded D and trimming. This sample holds 210,000 or so clones; about four fifths were observed only once. The biggest ten clones account for 1.8% of the sample.

This sample is drawn from a study of blood T cell repertoires in COVID-19 (dated by TCRdb to about 2020). About the study as a whole: Collaborator samples came from the United States, Italy and Spain and covered acute and convalescent phases of COVID-19. A de-identified subject ID, COVID-19 status, age in years and sex were almost always included in the sample metadata. The repertoires were released in a freely available public database intended as a resource for research on the immune response to SARS-CoV-2. The material from the prospective study consisted of cDNA or gDNA derived from T cells, B-cell-depleted T cells, or PBMCs. Samples were obtained from the ongoing ImmuneRACE study (first 160 participants) and from 1,200 or so subjects provided by 6 global collaborators. Where available, HLA class I and class II types were obtained from metadata supplied by the sample provider rather than from assay-based typing. Subjects who had been exposed to COVID-19, were actively infected with it, or had recovered from it provided the deeply sampled blood TCRbeta repertoires that made up the dataset. General findings and caveats noted by the study authors: The quantity of clinical and demographic metadata differed by source and by participant and was supplied without curation.

In the prospective study, participants were roughly 18 to 100 years old, resided in 25 or so geographic areas of the United States, and were enrolled through a virtual design. To assign participants to cohorts, the prospective study relied on clinical history that participants themselves reported in a screening survey and a study questionnaire. ImmuneRACE Cohort 3 recovered participants were defined by two consecutive negative NP/OP PCR tests, healthcare professional clearance, or symptom resolution. In the prospective study, mobile phlebotomists collected whole blood, serum and a nasopharyngeal or oropharyngeal swab from each participant. Prospective study participants could optionally give additional blood draws and questionnaires over a roughly two-month period. Before DNA extraction, prospective study blood samples were shipped either frozen or at room temperature. Sequenced sample: PBMCs or T cells enriched from blood (not recorded which). This clonotype was obtained from a man aged 55 to 70 who had recovered from COVID-19.

The CDR3 amino acid sequence is: CASSPPGQRGYTF. The DNA sequence is given as TGTGCCAGCAGTCCGCCGGGACAGCGAGGCTACACCTTC. The rearrangement combines TRBV27 with TRBJ1-2; 7 bases in the middle match TRBD1. The CDR3 runs 13 amino acids, cysteine and phenylalanine included. Only the CDR3 DNA stays, 39 bases, in frame from base 1. The V end gives up 5 bases and the J end 8 bases, leaving 8 bases in the junction not matched to a gene. CDR1 and CDR2 are drawn from the germline V gene (reference sequence): MNHEY, SMNVEV.